These T cell receptor beta chains were read from a single sample in a study of T cell repertoires in cytomegalovirus infection. TCRdb redid the calling of the reads with MiXCR, one entry per CDR3 protein. The repertoire includes some 400,000 distinct CDR3 sequences, about 33% of them detected once, and about an eighth sits in the top ten. Material for sequencing was PBMCs. Receptors originate from a human donor in good health (CMV status not recorded). Some clones in this sample may be carry-over from other donors' samples. Each CDR3 is given with its conserved first and last residue. A D gene is named only where the DNA matches it firmly. Where a row states a size, it is once, few, many or the class of an expanded clone; other rows omit it.

v_call	clone_size	d_call	cdr3_length	j_call	cdr3_aa	cdr3_nt
TRBV6-2/TRBV6-3	-	-	12	TRBJ2-1	CASRVTYNEHFF	TGTGCCAGTCGGGTGACCTACAATGAGCATTTCTTC
TRBV5-1	-	-	15	TRBJ1-6	CASSLGTVPNSPLHF	TGCGCCAGCAGCTTAGGGACCGTCCCAAATTCACCCCTCCACTTT
TRBV11-2	many	-	13	TRBJ2-1	CASSFGTYNEQFF	TGTGCCAGCAGCTTTGGGACCTACAATGAGCAGTTCTTC
TRBV7-9	once	-	13	TRBJ2-5	CASRSAAQETQYF	TGTGCCAGCAGGTCTGCCGCCCAAGAGACCCAGTACTTC
TRBV6-1	-	TRBD2	16	TRBJ2-1	CASSEERLADYNEQFF	TGTGCCAGCAGTGAAGAGAGGCTAGCGGATTACAATGAGCAGTTCTTC
TRBV4-3	few	-	16	TRBJ1-1	CASSQSRTARNTEAFF	TGCGCCAGCAGCCAATCAAGGACAGCGAGGAACACTGAAGCTTTCTTT
TRBV25-1	-	-	13	TRBJ2-7	CASSNFPGVEQYF	TGTGCCAGCAGTAACTTCCCGGGGGTCGAGCAGTACTTC
TRBV20-1	once	TRBD1	16	TRBJ1-1	CSARDLPGQGVTEAFF	TGCAGTGCTAGAGACCTTCCGGGACAGGGGGTCACTGAAGCTTTCTTT
TRBV11-2	few	-	11	TRBJ2-7	CASSPSIKQYF	TGTGCCAGCAGCCCCTCGATCAAGCAGTACTTC
TRBV19	few	-	16	TRBJ2-2	CASSITPRMNTGELFF	TGTGCCAGTAGTATAACCCCACGGATGAACACCGGGGAGCTGTTTTTT
TRBV7-9	-	TRBD2	18	TRBJ2-5	CASSSWSGGQRVLETQYF	TGTGCCAGCAGCTCCTGGAGCGGGGGCCAGCGGGTTTTAGAGACCCAGTACTTC
TRBV5-6	once	-	15	TRBJ1-6	CASSLRAWSKSPLHF	TGTGCCAGCAGCTTACGTGCCTGGAGCAAATCACCCCTCCACTTT
TRBV6-1	few	-	13	TRBJ2-2	CASANRVTGELFF	TGTGCCAGCGCTAACAGGGTGACCGGGGAGCTGTTTTTT
TRBV7-2	many	-	14	TRBJ2-2	CASSARPITGELFF	TGTGCCAGCAGCGCAAGGCCTATCACCGGGGAGCTGTTTTTT
TRBV6-2/TRBV6-3	-	-	18	TRBJ1-1	CASSSQTRTTRGFTEAFF	TGTGCCAGCAGTTCACAGACGCGGACCACTCGCGGATTCACTGAAGCTTTCTTT
TRBV7-9	many	-	15	TRBJ2-7	CASSLAKQGSEEQYF	TGTGCCAGCAGCTTAGCGAAGCAGGGGAGCGAAGAGCAGTACTTC
TRBV7-9	-	-	13	TRBJ1-1	CASSLKYGTEAFF	TGTGCCAGCAGCTTAAAGTATGGGACAGAAGCTTTCTTT
TRBV7-9	many	-	14	TRBJ1-5	CASSFSDSNQPQHF	TGTGCCAGCAGCTTCTCAGATAGCAATCAGCCCCAGCATTTT
TRBV7-2	many	TRBD1	16	TRBJ2-7	CASSPVGVDRGIEQYF	TGTGCCAGCAGCCCGGTAGGAGTCGACAGGGGGATTGAGCAGTACTTC
TRBV11-2	few	TRBD1	16	TRBJ2-2	CASSPIVGQSAGELFF	TGTGCCAGCAGCCCTATAGTGGGACAGAGCGCCGGGGAGCTGTTTTTT
TRBV7-2	many	TRBD1	15	TRBJ1-5	CASSPEGAGNQPQHF	TGTGCCAGCTCCCCCGAGGGGGCAGGGAATCAGCCCCAGCATTTT
TRBV6-1	few	TRBD2	16	TRBJ2-3	CASKPTSGKSTDTQYF	TGTGCCAGTAAGCCTACTAGCGGGAAGAGCACAGATACGCAGTATTTT
TRBV2	-	-	13	TRBJ2-5	CASSPQGLETQYF	TGTGCCAGCAGTCCTCAGGGGCTTGAGACCCAGTACTTC
TRBV6-2/TRBV6-3	-	-	16	TRBJ1-5	CASSQTLTGSNKPQHF	TGTGCCAGCAGCCAAACCTTGACAGGAAGCAATAAGCCCCAGCATTTT
TRBV5-4	-	-	11	TRBJ2-2	CASSETGELFF	TGTGCCAGCAGTGAGACCGGGGAGCTGTTTTTT
TRBV29-1	-	-	12	TRBJ1-2	CSVEEAGDGYTF	TGCAGCGTTGAAGAAGCAGGTGATGGCTACACCTTC
TRBV6-8	-	TRBD1	18	TRBJ1-3	CASSPRWTGKYSGNTIYF	TGTGCCAGCAGCCCCCGTTGGACAGGCAAATACTCTGGAAACACCATATATTTT
TRBV20-1	-	-	16	TRBJ1-4	CSAVKPMGTTNEKLFF	TGCAGTGCCGTCAAACCCATGGGGACAACTAATGAAAAACTGTTTTTT
TRBV4-3	-	-	17	TRBJ2-7	CASSQHFDLSGTYEQYF	TGCGCCAGCAGCCAACACTTCGATCTTTCTGGTACCTACGAGCAGTACTTC
TRBV24-1	few	TRBD1	15	TRBJ2-3	CATSRQGASTDTQYF	TGTGCCACCAGTAGACAGGGGGCTAGCACAGATACGCAGTATTTT
TRBV12-3/TRBV12-4	few	TRBD1	16	TRBJ2-2	CASRPQGQGATGELFF	TGTGCCAGCAGACCTCAGGGACAGGGGGCTACCGGGGAGCTGTTTTTT
TRBV6-5	many	TRBD2	16	TRBJ2-3	CASSYRTSGGVDTQYF	TGTGCCAGCAGTTACAGGACTAGCGGGGGAGTAGATACGCAGTATTTT
TRBV7-8	many	TRBD2	16	TRBJ2-1	CASSLGTSGGRSEQFF	TGTGCCAGCAGCCTAGGCACTAGCGGGGGACGCAGTGAGCAGTTCTTC
TRBV4-3	many	-	16	TRBJ2-2	CASSWVLGRGTGELFF	TGCGCCAGCAGCTGGGTCCTCGGTCGCGGCACCGGGGAGCTGTTTTTT
TRBV7-9	-	-	16	TRBJ2-1	CASSLAGGGGYNEQFF	TGTGCCAGCAGCTTAGCGGGGGGTGGGGGGTACAATGAGCAGTTCTTC
TRBV7-6	-	-	18	TRBJ2-1	CASSFGLPLASTYNDQFF	TGTGCCAGCAGCTTCGGACTACCATTAGCAAGCACCTACAATGATCAGTTCTTC
TRBV11-2	-	-	14	TRBJ1-5	CASSFGSSNQLQHF	TGTGCCAGCAGCTTCGGGTCATCGAATCAGCTCCAGCATTTT
TRBV7-9	-	-	14	TRBJ2-1	CASSSQWTINEQFF	TGTGCCAGCAGCTCACAATGGACCATCAATGAGCAGTTCTTC
TRBV6-1	-	-	15	TRBJ1-4	CASRRPWTHNEKLFF	TGTGCCAGCAGACGCCCCTGGACACATAATGAAAAACTGTTTTTT
TRBV3-1	-	TRBD1	17	TRBJ1-3	CATRGQGLETTGNTIYF	TGTGCCACCCGAGGACAGGGATTGGAGACCACGGGAAACACCATATATTTT
TRBV7-9	-	-	17	TRBJ2-2	CASSFPLGLPNTGELFF	TGTGCCAGCAGCTTCCCTCTGGGACTCCCTAACACCGGGGAGCTGTTTTTT
TRBV7-2	many	TRBD2	12	TRBJ2-4	CASSRFSGAPYF	TGTGCCAGCAGCCGATTTAGCGGGGCCCCATACTTC
TRBV4-3	few	TRBD2	19	TRBJ2-6	CASSQVVAGALSGANVLTF	TGCGCCAGCAGCCAAGTAGTAGCGGGGGCGCTCTCTGGGGCCAACGTCCTGACTTTC
TRBV28	many	TRBD1	15	TRBJ1-1	CASSPSGTGNTEAFF	TGTGCCAGCAGCCCGTCCGGGACAGGGAACACTGAAGCTTTCTTT
TRBV7-2	many	TRBD1	14	TRBJ1-2	CASSLSQGVSGYTF	TGTGCCAGCAGCTTAAGCCAGGGGGTTAGTGGCTACACCTTC
TRBV11-2	many	TRBD1	18	TRBJ1-2	CASSLDLLTGADVYGYTF	TGTGCCAGCAGCTTAGATCTCTTGACAGGGGCGGATGTCTATGGCTACACCTTC